The source of this TCR beta chain is a study of blood T cell repertoires in COVID-19. The overall study: The United States, Italy and Spain provided the acute and convalescent COVID-19 samples. The cDNA or gDNA used as material had been derived from T cells, B-cell-depleted T cells, or PBMCs.

CDR3 length: 16 amino acids. The germline CDR1 and CDR2 sequences are SGHNT and YENEEA. After removal of 1 base from V and 10 bases from J, the junction contained 13 bases not matched to a gene. As originally analysed: Amplified reference gene primers provided the basis for estimating nucleated cell counts. Some clones are missing from TCRdb's copy, which holds only in-frame ones; the method was immunoSEQ multiplex PCR. V, J and clone size were drawn from that table, and D and trimming were deduced from the DNA. Of under 55,000 clones in the sample, roughly 78% were seen once. The receptor was isolated from an older man with acute or convalescent COVID-19. The sequenced material came from peripheral blood. The chain uses TRBV11-3 and TRBJ2-1, with 7 positions matching TRBD2. CDR3 coding DNA: TGTGCCAGCAGCTTAGGGGCTAGCGGTGGCCCCGTGGAGCAGTTCTTC. Its protein is CASSLGASGGPVEQFF.